These T cell receptor beta chains were read from a single sample in a study of T-cell memory formation after mild COVID-19. Each CDR3 protein gets one entry after TCRdb re-called the 5' RACE reads with MiXCR. The sample holds more than 350,000 distinct CDR3 sequences, roughly 20% seen once. The sample taken for sequencing was PBMCs or a T cell subset sorted from them (not recorded which). The receptors shown here come from an adult woman who had mild COVID-19 (a few samples of this study predate the infection). Cell type and time point are not known. Each CDR3 is given with its conserved first and last residue. The D gene is left open where the match is weak. Expanded clones are given a class, and other clones once, few, many or no size at all.

-,TRBD1,TRBJ2-7,TRBV5-1,TGCGCCAGCAGCTGGACAGGGCCCTCCTACGAGCAGTACTTC,CASSWTGPSYEQYF
few,-,TRBJ2-7,TRBV29-1,TGCAGCTATTCCTCGGGAGTGGGTGTCGAGCAGTACTTC,CSYSSGVGVEQYF
few,TRBD1,TRBJ2-5,TRBV7-8,TGTGCCAGCAGCGTTAACTCCCGGGACAGGAAGCACTTC,CASSVNSRDRKHF
few,-,TRBJ2-7,TRBV20-1,TGCAGTGCTAGAGATCAAGGGAGAAGCTCCTACGAGCAGTACTTC,CSARDQGRSSYEQYF
few,-,TRBJ2-3,TRBV3-1,TGTGCCAGCAGCCAAGACCCCGGATCTAGCACAGATACGCAGTATTTT,CASSQDPGSSTDTQYF
few,-,TRBJ1-1,TRBV5-1,TGCGCCAGCAGCTTGTGGACAGCGAACACTGAAGCTTTCTTT,CASSLWTANTEAFF
few,-,TRBJ2-3,TRBV4-3,TGCGCCAGCAGCCATACAGGTGCTAGCACAGATACGCAGTATTTT,CASSHTGASTDTQYF
many,-,TRBJ2-1,TRBV2,TGTGCCAGCAGTGATCGGACCGGGTACAATGAGCAGTTCTTC,CASSDRTGYNEQFF
few,-,TRBJ2-7,TRBV4-2,TGTGCCAGCAGCCAAGGCCGGCGGGCTCCCTACGAGCAGTACTTC,CASSQGRRAPYEQYF
-,-,TRBJ2-1,TRBV12-3/TRBV12-4,TGTGCCAGCTGTTACGGCGGGGATGAGCAGTTCTTC,CASCYGGDEQFF
-,TRBD1,TRBJ1-2,TRBV12-3/TRBV12-4,TGTGCCAGCAGTTTCCGGATAGGGGGCAATGGCTACACCTTC,CASSFRIGGNGYTF
-,-,TRBJ2-3,TRBV20-1,TGCACACCGGGACCCCACACAGATACGCAGTATTTT,CTPGPHTDTQYF
few,-,TRBJ2-7,TRBV18,TGTGCCAGCTCACCATCCGGGTATCAAGTCTTC,CASSPSGYQVF
many,TRBD1,TRBJ1-1,TRBV5-1,TGCGCCAGCAGCGCCTCCCCGGGACAGGGTGTAGCTTTCTTT,CASSASPGQGVAFF
few,TRBD2,TRBJ2-1,TRBV7-7,TGTGCTAGCAGCTTAGGCGGGAGAGGGTACAATGAGCAGTTCTTC,CASSLGGRGYNEQFF
few,-,TRBJ2-1,TRBV7-9,TGTGCCAGCAGCTTCGGGGGCGGGGCTGGTAGGTACAATGAGCAGTTCTTC,CASSFGGGAGRYNEQFF
many,-,TRBJ1-5,TRBV6-2/TRBV6-3,TGTGCCAGCGGTTCTGTAGCAGGGCCCCAGCATTTT,CASGSVAGPQHF
-,-,TRBJ1-3,TRBV20-1,TGCAGTGCTAGTTACGGGAGATCCATATATTTT,CSASYGRSIYF
few,TRBD1,TRBJ2-3,TRBV7-3,TGTGCCAGCAGCTTAAGGGACAGCCCTTTGGATACGCAGTATTTT,CASSLRDSPLDTQYF
few,-,TRBJ2-3,TRBV20-1,TGCAGTGCTCCCCGGGCGGATACGCAGTATTTT,CSAPRADTQYF
-,-,TRBJ2-2,TRBV12-3/TRBV12-4,TGTGCCAGCAGTCGAGCAGAACCAGCGATCGGGGAGCTGTTTTTT,CASSRAEPAIGELFF
-,-,TRBJ2-1,TRBV4-1,TGCGCCAGCAGCCAGGCAAAGGGGAGTGAGCAGTTCTTC,CASSQAKGSEQFF
few,TRBD2,TRBJ2-7,TRBV7-6,TGTGCCAGCAGCTCGCCGGGACTAGCGGGGCACGAGCAGTACTTC,CASSSPGLAGHEQYF
-,-,TRBJ1-2,TRBV4-3,TGCGCCAGCAGCCAAGAAAGTACAGGGTGGAATAACTATGGCTACACCTTC,CASSQESTGWNNYGYTF
-,TRBD1,TRBJ2-5,TRBV9,TGTGCCAGCAGCGGCGACAGCTCGACAGGGCAAGAGACCCAGTACTTC,CASSGDSSTGQETQYF
few,-,TRBJ2-7,TRBV25-1,TGTGCCAGCAGTGAATATGGAGGGGTCGCTCCGGACGAGCAGTACTTC,CASSEYGGVAPDEQYF
-,-,TRBJ2-5,TRBV25-1,TGTGCCAGCAGTGACCCCGACAGGTCACAGTACTTC,CASSDPDRSQYF
-,-,TRBJ2-7,TRBV5-5,TGTGCCAGCAGCTTGTATGCGGGGTACTTCGAGCAGTACTTC,CASSLYAGYFEQYF
few,TRBD1,TRBJ1-1,TRBV7-9,TGTGCCAGCAGCCAAGGACAGGTTGGCATCACTGAAGCTTTCTTT,CASSQGQVGITEAFF
few,TRBD1,TRBJ2-1,TRBV24-1,TGTGCCACCAGTCGGGGCCAGGGGGCAGGCAATGAGCAGTTCTTC,CATSRGQGAGNEQFF
-,TRBD1,TRBJ2-5,TRBV2,TGTGCCAGCAGTCGACAGGGGAACGTTGGAGAGACCCAGTACTTC,CASSRQGNVGETQYF
few,TRBD1,TRBJ1-1,TRBV5-1,TGCGCCAGCGATCGAGGGGGCGGTGACACTGAAGCTTTCTTT,CASDRGGGDTEAFF
few,-,TRBJ2-7,TRBV6-5,TGTGCCAGCCAAAAACCCGGGGGATCCTACGAGCAGTACTTC,CASQKPGGSYEQYF
few,-,TRBJ2-5,TRBV29-1,TGCAGCGCACACACCGGGACGGGGCAAGAGACCCAGTACTTC,CSAHTGTGQETQYF
-,TRBD2,TRBJ2-3,TRBV20-1,TGCAGTGCTAGAAGACCGGGACTAGCGGGTGGGTCAGATACGCAGTATTTT,CSARRPGLAGGSDTQYF
-,-,TRBJ2-1,TRBV13,TGTGCCAGCAGCCTAAGACAGCCTTACAATGAGCAGTTCTTC,CASSLRQPYNEQFF
few,-,TRBJ2-7,TRBV20-1,TGCAGTGCTAGCCCTGGGGGCTACGAGCAGTACTTC,CSASPGGYEQYF
few,-,TRBJ2-3,TRBV5-4,TGTGCCAGCAGCTTGGACCCGGGCAGGGGCCACACAGATACGCAGTATTTT,CASSLDPGRGHTDTQYF
many,TRBD2,TRBJ2-1,TRBV7-9,TGTGCCAGCAGCCGGAGGACTAGCGGGAGTAATGAGCAGTTCTTC,CASSRRTSGSNEQFF
few,TRBD1,TRBJ2-1,TRBV4-3,TGCGCCAGCGCCCTAGGGCAGGGGGTCCACAATGAGCAGTTCTTC,CASALGQGVHNEQFF
-,TRBD1,TRBJ1-1,TRBV5-4,TGTGCCAGCAGCTCTGGACAGGGGTTCATTGAAGCTTTCTTT,CASSSGQGFIEAFF
-,TRBD1,TRBJ2-2,TRBV9,TGTGCCAGCAGCGTAGGGACAGGGGGCGGAACCGGGGAGCTGTTTTTT,CASSVGTGGGTGELFF
many,TRBD2,TRBJ2-7,TRBV7-9,TGTGCCAGCAGCTTAGCGAGCGCGGGAGCTAAGGAGCAGTACTTC,CASSLASAGAKEQYF
once,-,TRBJ1-2,TRBV3-1,TGTGCCAGCAGCCAATCAATGGGACGTGGCTACACCTTC,CASSQSMGRGYTF
few,-,TRBJ2-2,TRBV18,TGTGCCAGCTCACCACCGGTGGGAACCGCCAACACCGGGGAGCTGTTTTTT,CASSPPVGTANTGELFF
-,-,TRBJ1-1,TRBV20-1,TGCAGTGCTAGTAGAGGTCCGAACACTGAAGCTTTCTTT,CSASRGPNTEAFF
-,TRBD1,TRBJ2-7,TRBV18,TGTGCCAGCTCACCACAGGCGAGGACAGGGGAGTTCGAGCAGTACTTC,CASSPQARTGEFEQYF
few,TRBD2,TRBJ2-1,TRBV4-3,TGCGCCAGCAGCCAAGAAGGGCGGGAGGGCTCCTACAATGAGCAGTTCTTC,CASSQEGREGSYNEQFF
-,-,TRBJ2-1,TRBV6-5,TGTGCCAGCAGTTACGGGTCTGGAACCTACAATGAGCAGTTCTTC,CASSYGSGTYNEQFF
-,-,TRBJ2-7,TRBV12-3/TRBV12-4,TGTGCCAGCAGTTTCGCGGGGATCGACGAGCAGTACTTC,CASSFAGIDEQYF
few,-,TRBJ2-1,TRBV7-2,TGTGCCAGCAGCTTCCCTAGGGGGGCGGGCCTAAAGGGGAATGAGCAGTTCTTC,CASSFPRGAGLKGNEQFF
-,TRBD2,TRBJ2-1,TRBV6-5,TGTGCCAGCAGACCCCCGGGACTAGCGGGAGTGGGCAATGAGCAGTTCTTC,CASRPPGLAGVGNEQFF
many,-,TRBJ1-1,TRBV3-1,TGTGCCAGCAGACGGCAAGGGGGTACTGAAGCTTTCTTT,CASRRQGGTEAFF